These 9 T cell receptor beta chains originate from one sample sequenced in a study of T cells in Graves' hyperthyroidism and ophthalmopathy. Researchers took RNA transcripts and amplified the TCR beta CDR3 regions from them. A set of HTBI primers served as the primers for a first-round RT-PCR of the TCR CDR3. TCRdb reanalysed the multiplex PCR reads using MiXCR and keeps one entry per CDR3 protein. The table has 300,000 to 400,000 distinct CDR3 sequences, under 25% seen once. The source material was blood. All receptors derive from a woman in her 50s with Graves' hyperthyroidism.

This clonotype was observed many times. The chain is built from TRBV6-1 and TRBJ2-7; TRBD1 aligns across 7 bases. Germline V gene lookup returns CDR1 MNHNS and CDR2 SASEGT. V shed 5 bases and J 0 bases; nucleotides not matched to a gene: 16. The CDR3 sequence is 18 residues long. CDR3 DNA sequence: TGTGCCAGCAGTAAGCGACGCTCCCCCAGACAGGGCTCCTACGAGCAGTACTTC. Translation gives CASSKRRSPRQGSYEQYF.

The V call is TRBV5-5, the J call TRBJ2-4; 7 bases align to TRBD1. This CDR3 has 12 residues. Germline V gene lookup returns CDR1 SGHKS and CDR2 YYEKEE (reference sequence). J lost 6 bases, V lost 5 bases, and 2 bases had no gene match. For the CDR3, the DNA is TGTGCCAGCAGGGGACAGTCAAACATTCAGTACTTC. It specifies CASRGQSNIQYF.

The sample holds a few counts of this clonotype. This sequence joins TRBV2 and TRBJ1-3, with TRBD1 matching over 8 bases. The CDR3 runs to 16 residues. Germline CDR1 is SNHLY and CDR2 is FYNNEI. Germline trimming cut 6 bases from V and 4 bases from J; bases unmatched to any gene: 11. CDR3 sequence (DNA): TGTGCCAGCAGCCGGGACAGGATAATTGTCGGAAACACCATATATTTT. It specifies CASSRDRIIVGNTIYF.

This clonotype was counted many times. The chain carries TRBV11-2 and TRBJ1-4; 9 bases agree with TRBD1. The CDR3 is made up of 14 amino acids. V dropped 7 bases and J dropped 5; count of bases not matched to a gene: 5. Germline CDR1 reads SGHAT; CDR2 reads FQNNGV. CDR3 nucleotides: TGTGCCAGCACCCTGGGGACAGGGAATGAAAAACTGTTTTTT. Translating it yields CASTLGTGNEKLFF.

This rearrangement joins TRBV11-2 to TRBJ1-4; no clear D gene. CDR1 and CDR2 from the germline V gene are SGHAT and FQNNGV. The V and J ends lost 3 bases and 6 bases respectively, with 14 bases between them. This CDR3 contains 15 residues. CDR3 amino acids: CASSLNLNPDEKLFF. The CDR3 region has the DNA TGTGCCAGCAGCTTGAATCTGAATCCGGATGAAAAACTGTTTTTT.

In this sample, this clonotype turned up a few times. The CDR3 end shows no conserved phenylalanine or tryptophan, and so a read error is likely. This chain joins TRBV20-1 and TRBJ2-2, with TRBD1 matching 9 bases. The V and J ends lost 5 bases and 8 bases, in that order; junction bases with no gene match: 6. The germline V gene encodes CDR1 DFQATT and CDR2 SNEGSKA (reference sequence). This CDR3 spans 13 amino acids. CDR3 sequence: CSAPGTGMGELFS. The CDR3 nucleotides read TGCAGTGCTCCCGGGACAGGGATGGGGGAGCTGTTTTCT.

The chain joins TRBV12-3 or TRBV12-4 to TRBJ2-7; 8 nucleotides agree with TRBD1. V was clipped by 5 bases and J by 4 bases; unmatched bases: 10. CDR3 length: 15 residues. The DNA of the CDR3 is TGTGCCAGCAGTCGCCAGGGGGCCTTACGGTACGAGCAGTACTTC. This codes for CASSRQGALRYEQYF.

This clonotype was detected many times. V and J are TRBV6-1 and TRBJ1-6, with D maybe TRBD1 (5 bases). The germline V and J ends were trimmed by 5 bases and 6 bases, with 11 bases remaining between them. Germline V gene data show CDR1 as MNHNS and CDR2 as SASEGT. The CDR3 extends over 14 amino acids. CDR3 nucleotides: TGTGCCAGCAGTCCGGGACGGATTAATTCACCCCTCCACTTT. Encoded protein: CASSPGRINSPLHF.

This clonotype was observed many times. The gene calls are TRBV28 and TRBJ1-1; possible D gene TRBD1, 5 bases. CDR1 is MDHEN, CDR2 SYDVKM, per germline. The CDR3 is made up of 15 amino acids. Between the trimmed V and J ends, which lost 4 bases and 3 bases, there was a span of 15 bases. The CDR3 reads CASSYGDQWDTEAFF. For the CDR3, the DNA is TGTGCCAGCAGTTATGGGGACCAATGGGACACTGAAGCTTTCTTT.